This T cell receptor (beta chain) was captured by sequencing in a study of shared clonotypes between healthy human individuals. Study-level information: Donors consisted of a couple of women and three men between 18 and 49.

A word on this clone: Its antigen is still unknown. The sample holds other DNA sequences that translate to the same CDR3.

CDR3 length: 13 amino acids. The germline V gene encodes CDR1 SGHRS and CDR2 YFSETQ. V was shortened by 0 bases and J by 4 bases, with 7 bases between the two germline ends. Only in-frame clones appear in the TCRdb table, and some are missing; sequencing was by immunoSEQ multiplex PCR. The profile shows some 2,100,000 clones, under 97% of them singletons. Study-wide results and caveats: The sampled material consisted only of blood, and tissue repertoires are likely to differ.

The clonotype was recovered from a young man in good health. J is TRBJ1-1 and V is TRBV5-1; D unresolved. Sequencing was done on a sample of naive CD4+ T cells sorted from blood. Stated subset: CD45RA+ positively selected. In DNA form, the CDR3 reads TGCGCCAGCAGCTTGGGGACTGGCACTGAAGCTTTCTTT. This gives the protein CASSLGTGTEAFF.